This TCR beta chain originates from a study of cytomegalovirus exposure and HLA in healthy donors. The CDR3 has 15 residues. Between the trimmed V and J ends, which lost 0 bases and 4 bases, there was a span of 11 bases. Germline V gene lookup returns CDR1 LGHNA and CDR2 YNFKEQ. The PCR used 60 Vbeta and 13 Jbeta primers. Profiling relied on immunoSEQ multiplex PCR, and the TCRdb table lists in-frame clones only, not all of them. The sample holds 95,000 to 150,000 clones, over 70% seen once. This receptor was obtained from a man aged 35-49 years in good health and CMV-seropositive. V gene TRBV4-2 combines with J gene TRBJ2-3; D possibly corresponds to TRBD2 (6 bases). Sequenced: PBMCs. The DNA of the CDR3 is TGTGCCAGCAGCCAAGATACGGGCGGGGCAGATACGCAGTATTTT. Encoded protein: CASSQDTGGADTQYF.